This TCR beta chain comes out of a study of CD8 T cells in ankylosing spondylitis. Each CDR3 protein gets one entry after TCRdb re-called the 5' RACE reads with MiXCR. The data contain fewer than 400,000 distinct CDR3 sequences, approximately 14% of them singletons. V lost 1 base and J 4 bases, leaving 8 bases between the germline ends. Looked up from germline, CDR1 is LGHDT and CDR2 is YNNKEL (reference sequence). This CDR3 spans 14 amino acids. The sequenced sample was blood, either unsorted or a sorted T cell fraction (not recorded which). This clonotype originated in a male donor with ankylosing spondylitis or in good health (not recorded which). V is TRBV3-1 and J is TRBJ2-1, with D hard to call. The CDR3 nucleotides read TGTGCCAGCAGCCAAGGGAACAGTTACAATGAGCAGTTCTTC. Translating gives CASSQGNSYNEQFF.